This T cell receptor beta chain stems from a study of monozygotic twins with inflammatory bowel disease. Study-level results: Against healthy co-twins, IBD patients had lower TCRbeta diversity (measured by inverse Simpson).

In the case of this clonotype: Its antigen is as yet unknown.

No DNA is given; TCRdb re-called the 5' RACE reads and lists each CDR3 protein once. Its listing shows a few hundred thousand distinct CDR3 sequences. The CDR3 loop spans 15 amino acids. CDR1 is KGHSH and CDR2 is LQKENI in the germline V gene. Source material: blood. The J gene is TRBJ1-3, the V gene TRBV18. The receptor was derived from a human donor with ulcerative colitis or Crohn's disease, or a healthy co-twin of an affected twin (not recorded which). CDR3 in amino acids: CASSPGLGTGNTIYF.